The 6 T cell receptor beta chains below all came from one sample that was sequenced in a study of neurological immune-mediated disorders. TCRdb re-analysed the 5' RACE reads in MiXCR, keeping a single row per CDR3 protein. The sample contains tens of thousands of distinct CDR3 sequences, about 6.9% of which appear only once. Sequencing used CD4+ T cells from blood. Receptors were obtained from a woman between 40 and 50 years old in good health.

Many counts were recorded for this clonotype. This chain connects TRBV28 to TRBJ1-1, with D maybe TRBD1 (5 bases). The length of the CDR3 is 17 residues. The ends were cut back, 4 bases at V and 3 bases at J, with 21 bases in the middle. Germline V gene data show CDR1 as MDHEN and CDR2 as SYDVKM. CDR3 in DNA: TGTGCCAGCAGTTGGGGTCGACTTACGAGGGGCCACACTGAAGCTTTCTTT. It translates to CASSWGRLTRGHTEAFF.

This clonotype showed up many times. CDR3 loop: CASSSIQGSDGYTF. The CDR3 region has the DNA TGCGCCAGCAGCTCAATACAGGGGAGTGATGGCTACACCTTC. The chain links TRBV5-1 to TRBJ1-2; 7 nucleotides agree with TRBD1. The J segment lost 6 bases and the V segment lost 3 bases, leaving 8 bases of the junction unmatched. The CDR3 spans 14 residues. The germline gives CDR1 SGHRS, CDR2 YFSETQ. Combining the CDR3 with reference TRBV5-1 and TRBJ1-2 gives the whole variable domain KAGVTQTPRYLIKTRGQQVTLSCSPISGHRSVSWYQQTPGQGLQFLFEYFSETQRNKGNFPGRFSGRQFSNSRSEMNVSTLELGDSALYLCASSSIQGSDGYTFGSGTRLTVV.

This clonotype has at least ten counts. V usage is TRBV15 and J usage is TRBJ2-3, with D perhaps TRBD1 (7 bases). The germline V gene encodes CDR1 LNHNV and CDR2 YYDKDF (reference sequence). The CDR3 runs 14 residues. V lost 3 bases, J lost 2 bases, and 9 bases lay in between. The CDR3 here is CATSSRGDTDTQYF. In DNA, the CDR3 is TGTGCCACCAGCAGCAGGGGGGACACAGATACGCAGTATTTT.

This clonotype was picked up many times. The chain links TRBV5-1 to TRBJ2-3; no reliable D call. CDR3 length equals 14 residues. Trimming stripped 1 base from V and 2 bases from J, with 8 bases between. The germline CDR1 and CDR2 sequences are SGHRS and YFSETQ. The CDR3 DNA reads TGCGCCAGCAGCTTGAGGGTGAACACAGATACGCAGTATTTT. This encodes CASSLRVNTDTQYF.

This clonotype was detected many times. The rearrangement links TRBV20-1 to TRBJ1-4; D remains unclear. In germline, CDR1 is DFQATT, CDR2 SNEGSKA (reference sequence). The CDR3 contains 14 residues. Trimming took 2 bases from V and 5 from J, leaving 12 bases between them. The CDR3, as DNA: TGCAGTGCTAGACGTCAAGGCTCGAATGAAAAACTGTTTTTT. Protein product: CSARRQGSNEKLFF.

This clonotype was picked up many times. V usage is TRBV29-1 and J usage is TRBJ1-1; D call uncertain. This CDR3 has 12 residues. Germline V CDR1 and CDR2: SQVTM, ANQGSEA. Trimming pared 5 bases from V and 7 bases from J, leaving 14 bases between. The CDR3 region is CSVRPSSDEAFF. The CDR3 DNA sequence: TGCAGCGTTAGACCCTCCAGTGATGAAGCTTTCTTT.